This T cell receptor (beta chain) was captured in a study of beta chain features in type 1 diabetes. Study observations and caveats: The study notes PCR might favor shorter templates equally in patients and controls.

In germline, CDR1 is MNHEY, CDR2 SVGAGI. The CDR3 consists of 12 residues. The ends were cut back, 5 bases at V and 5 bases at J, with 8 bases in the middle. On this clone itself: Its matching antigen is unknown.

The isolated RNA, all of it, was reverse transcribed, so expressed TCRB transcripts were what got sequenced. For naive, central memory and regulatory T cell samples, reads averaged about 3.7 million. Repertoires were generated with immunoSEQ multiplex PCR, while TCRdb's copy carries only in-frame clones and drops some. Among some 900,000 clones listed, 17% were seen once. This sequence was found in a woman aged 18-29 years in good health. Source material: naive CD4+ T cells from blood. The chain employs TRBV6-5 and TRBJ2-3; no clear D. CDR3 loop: CASSERGDTQYF. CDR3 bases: TGTGCCAGCAGTGAACGAGGAGATACGCAGTATTTT.